This T cell receptor beta chain emerged from a study of blood T cells in healthy people across ages. Ranging in age from about 6 to 90, the donors were healthy Caucasian individuals from Russia. Through a sample-barcoded 5' primer and a J-beta primer mix, a second PCR was run for roughly 7 to 11 cycles. Unique molecular identifiers of 12 random nucleotides labeled each cDNA. One entry per CDR3 protein, called by TCRdb with MiXCR from the 5' RACE reads. The sample consists of roughly 800,000 distinct CDR3 sequences, about 62% of them appearing once. This clonotype was obtained from a man between 25 and 39 years old in good health. The material sequenced was blood.

As DNA, the CDR3 is TGTGCCAGCAGTCCTCTCTCGGGGGGTTACGAGCAGTACTTC. As protein: CASSPLSGGYEQYF. The V gene is TRBV12-3 or TRBV12-4, the J gene TRBJ2-5; 7 bases align to TRBD2. The J call is doubtful: the DNA matches TRBJ2-7 better. CDR3 length: 14 residues.